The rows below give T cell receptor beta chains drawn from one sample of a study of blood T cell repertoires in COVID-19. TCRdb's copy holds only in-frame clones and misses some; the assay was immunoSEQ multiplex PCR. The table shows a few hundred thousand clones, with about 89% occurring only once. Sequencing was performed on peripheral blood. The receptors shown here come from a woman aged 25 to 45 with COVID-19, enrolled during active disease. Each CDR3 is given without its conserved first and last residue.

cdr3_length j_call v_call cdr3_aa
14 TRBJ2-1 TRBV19 ASTDRAQILYNEQF
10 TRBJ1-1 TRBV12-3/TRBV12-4 ASRIGGTEAF
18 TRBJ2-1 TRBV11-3 ASSSTGWRKGSISYNEQF
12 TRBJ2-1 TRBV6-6 ASSLMTDWDEQF
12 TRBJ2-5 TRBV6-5 ASSYSGNQETQY
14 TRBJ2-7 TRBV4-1 ASSQPQGASGYEQY
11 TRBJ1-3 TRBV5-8 ASRDRSGNTIY
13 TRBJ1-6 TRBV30 AWSGGGLNNSPLH
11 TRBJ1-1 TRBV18 ASSPRDGGEAF
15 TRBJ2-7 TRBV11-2 ASSMSGTTKIPYEQY
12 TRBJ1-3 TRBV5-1 ASSQGTAGNTIY
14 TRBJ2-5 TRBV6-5 ASSYLGGGASETQY
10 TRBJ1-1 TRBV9 ASSVGGREAF
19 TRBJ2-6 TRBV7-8 ASSLSGLAGWERSGANVLT
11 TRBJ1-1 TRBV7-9 ASSLEGRGEAF
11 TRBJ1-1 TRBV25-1 ASRTGGHTEAF